Presented here are 10 T cell receptor beta chains from one specimen sequenced in a study of Ad26.COV2.S vaccination and SARS-CoV-2 variants. Indicated treatment: around 19 received Ad26.COV2.S at low or high dose, single or two shots; a few received placebo; per-sample allocation not given. Sample collection was performed on day 63 after the first vaccine or placebo injection. TCRdb's copy holds only in-frame clones and misses some; the assay was immunoSEQ multiplex PCR. The repertoire holds approximately 300,000 clones, with around 81% as singletons. The specimen was peripheral blood, collected in a trial of Ad26.COV2.S vaccine versus placebo. The origin of the receptors is a person between 18 and 65 years old who received the Ad26.COV2.S COVID-19 vaccine or a placebo.

This chain links TRBV5-8 with TRBJ1-6; D is ambiguous. CDR1 and CDR2 from the germline V gene are SGHTS and YDEGEE. Trimming removed 1 base at V and 7 bases at J, with 12 bases between. The CDR3 has 15 amino acids. CDR3 bases: TGTGCCAGCAGCTTGTTTGGGGTCCTAAATTCACCCCTCCACTTT. Amino acid sequence: CASSLFGVLNSPLHF. Complete variable domain (other parts from reference TRBV5-8 and TRBJ1-6): EAGVTQSPTHLIKTRGQQATLRCSPISGHTSVYWYQQALGLGLQFLLWYDEGEERNRGNFPPRFSGRQFPNYSSELNVNALELEDSALYLCASSLFGVLNSPLHFGNGTRLTVT.

The chain is built from TRBV9 and TRBJ2-1; 8 bases match TRBD1. V lost 4 bases, J lost 9 bases, and 9 bases stayed unmatched. The CDR3 runs 14 residues. Per the germline V gene, CDR1 is SGDLS and CDR2 is YYNGEE. The CDR3 loop reads CASSSRTGWSEQFF. CDR3 DNA: TGTGCCAGCAGCTCCCGGACAGGGTGGAGTGAGCAGTTCTTC.

V is TRBV18 and J is TRBJ2-3; D gene unclear. The germline gives CDR1 KGHSH, CDR2 LQKENI. Trimming left V 0 bases short and J 2 bases short, with 12 bases between. CDR3 length: 16 residues. CDR3 DNA: TGTGCCAGCTCACCACCCTCCGGGCAGTACACAGATACGCAGTATTTT. Its translation: CASSPPSGQYTDTQYF.

J is TRBJ1-2 and V is TRBV7-3, with a weak D call TRBD1 (6 bases). The CDR3 totals 13 residues. Deletions cut 5 bases from V and 8 bases from J, with 15 bases between. The germline gives CDR1 SGHTA, CDR2 FQGTGA. The CDR3 sequence is CASSIAGTNGYTF. The CDR3 DNA sequence: TGTGCCAGCAGCATTGCCGGGACAAACGGCTACACCTTC.

The V call is TRBV5-1, the J call TRBJ2-5; D is possibly TRBD1 or TRBD2 (5 bases each). This CDR3 spans 14 amino acids. From germline, CDR1 is SGHRS and CDR2 YFSETQ. With 5 bases removed from V and 2 bases from J, the gap between germline ends came to 13 bases. The CDR3 DNA sequence: TGCGCCAGCAGACGTTTAGGGACGCAAGAGACCCAGTACTTC. Amino acids: CASRRLGTQETQYF.

This chain joins TRBV7-3 and TRBJ2-1, with D tentatively TRBD2 (5 bases). The germline V and J ends were trimmed by 0 bases and 9 bases, with 9 bases remaining between them. This CDR3 has 13 amino acids. Germline V lookup: CDR1 SGHTA, CDR2 FQGTGA. This CDR3 is CASSLTLAGEQFF. The CDR3 coding sequence is TGTGCCAGCAGCTTAACCCTAGCTGGTGAGCAGTTCTTC.

The J gene is TRBJ2-2, the V gene TRBV5-1; D may be TRBD2 (5 bases). V was trimmed by 0 bases and J by 7 bases, leaving 7 bases between them. Germline CDR1 SGHRS, CDR2 YFSETQ. The CDR3 spans 13 residues. CDR3 coding DNA: TGCGCCAGCAGCTTGGCTGAGGGCGGGGAGCTGTTTTTT. As protein: CASSLAEGGELFF.

This clone was detected once. V gene TRBV4-2 combines with J gene TRBJ1-2; a possible D gene is TRBD1 (5 bases). The CDR3 consists of 16 residues. V gave up 0 bases and J gave up 3 bases, with 14 bases separating them. CDR1 is LGHNA and CDR2 is YNFKEQ in the germline V gene. This CDR3 is CASSQEGPLGDYGYTF. CDR3 coding DNA: TGTGCCAGCAGCCAAGAGGGACCGTTGGGGGACTATGGCTACACCTTC.

In DNA form, the CDR3 reads TGTGCCAGTAGTACTAGGGGGACTGAAGCTTTCTTT. Translation gives CASSTRGTEAFF. The rearrangement uses TRBV19 and TRBJ1-1, with a weak D call TRBD1 (6 bases). V was trimmed by 4 bases and J by 5 bases, leaving 8 bases between them. CDR1 and CDR2 (germline): LNHDA, SQIVND (reference sequence). This CDR3 spans 12 amino acids. Looking up the rest from reference TRBV19 and TRBJ1-1 gives the full variable domain: DGGITQSPKYLFRKEGQNVTLSCEQNLNHDAMYWYRQDPGQGLRLIYYSQIVNDFQKGDIAEGYSVSREKKESFPLTVTSAQKNPTAFYLCASSTRGTEAFFGQGTRLTVV.

This clone was seen only once. The CDR3 coding sequence is TGTGCCAGCTCGCTACAGGGGAATTGGGATCAGCCCCAGCATTTT. Encoded protein: CASSLQGNWDQPQHF. This chain connects TRBV18 to TRBJ1-5; 7 nucleotides agree with TRBD1. V lost 6 bases to trimming and J lost 5 bases; unmatched junction nucleotides: 10. Per germline, CDR1 KGHSH and CDR2 LQKENI. This CDR3 spans 15 amino acids.